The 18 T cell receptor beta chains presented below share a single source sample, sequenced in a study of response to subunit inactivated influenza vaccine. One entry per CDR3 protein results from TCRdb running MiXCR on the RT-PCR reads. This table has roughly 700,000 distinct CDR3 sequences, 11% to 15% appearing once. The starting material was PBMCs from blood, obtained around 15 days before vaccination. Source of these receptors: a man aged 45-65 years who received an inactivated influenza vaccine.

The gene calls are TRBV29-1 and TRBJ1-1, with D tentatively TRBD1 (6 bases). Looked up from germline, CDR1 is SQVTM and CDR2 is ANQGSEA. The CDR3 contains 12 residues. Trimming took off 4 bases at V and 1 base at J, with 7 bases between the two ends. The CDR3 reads CSVVGANTEAFF. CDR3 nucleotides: TGCAGCGTTGTGGGGGCGAACACTGAAGCTTTCTTT.

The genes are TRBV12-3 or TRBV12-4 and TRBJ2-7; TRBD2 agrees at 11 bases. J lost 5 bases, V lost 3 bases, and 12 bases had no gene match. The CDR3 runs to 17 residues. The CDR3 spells CASSFDAPGLAVHEQYF. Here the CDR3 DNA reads TGTGCCAGCAGTTTTGACGCGCCGGGACTAGCGGTCCACGAGCAGTACTTC.

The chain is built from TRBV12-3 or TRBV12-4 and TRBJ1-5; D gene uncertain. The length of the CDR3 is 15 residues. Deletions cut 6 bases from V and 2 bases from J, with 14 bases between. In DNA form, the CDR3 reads TGTGCCAGCAGCCTGGTGTGGCCGGGCAATCAGCCCCAGCATTTT. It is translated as CASSLVWPGNQPQHF.

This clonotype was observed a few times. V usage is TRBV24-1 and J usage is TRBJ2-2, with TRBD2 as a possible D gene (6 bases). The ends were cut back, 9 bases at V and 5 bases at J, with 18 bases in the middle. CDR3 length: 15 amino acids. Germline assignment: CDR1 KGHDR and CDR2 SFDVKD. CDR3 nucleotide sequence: TGTGCCACCTCCTGGACCGGAGGGCGGACCGGGGAGCTGTTTTTT. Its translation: CATSWTGGRTGELFF.

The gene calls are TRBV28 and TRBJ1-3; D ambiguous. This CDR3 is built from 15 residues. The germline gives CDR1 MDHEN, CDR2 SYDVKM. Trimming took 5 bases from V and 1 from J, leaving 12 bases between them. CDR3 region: CASSDPSLSGNTIYF. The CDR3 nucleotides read TGTGCCAGCAGTGACCCGAGCCTATCTGGAAACACCATATATTTT.

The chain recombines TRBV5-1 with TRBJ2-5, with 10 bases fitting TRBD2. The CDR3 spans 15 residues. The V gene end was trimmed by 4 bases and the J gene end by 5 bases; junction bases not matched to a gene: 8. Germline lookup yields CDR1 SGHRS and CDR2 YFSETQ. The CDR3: CASSTASGGWETQYF. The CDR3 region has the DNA TGCGCCAGCAGCACCGCTAGCGGGGGTTGGGAGACCCAGTACTTC. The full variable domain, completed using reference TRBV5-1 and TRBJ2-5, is KAGVTQTPRYLIKTRGQQVTLSCSPISGHRSVSWYQQTPGQGLQFLFEYFSETQRNKGNFPGRFSGRQFSNSRSEMNVSTLELGDSALYLCASSTASGGWETQYFGPGTRLLVL.

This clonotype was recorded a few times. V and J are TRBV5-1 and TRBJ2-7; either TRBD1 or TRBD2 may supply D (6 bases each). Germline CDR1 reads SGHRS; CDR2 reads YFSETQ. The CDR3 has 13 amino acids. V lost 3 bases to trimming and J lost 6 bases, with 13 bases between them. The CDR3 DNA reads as TGCGCCAGCAGCTGGACTACAGGGCTCGAGCAGTACTTC. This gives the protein CASSWTTGLEQYF.

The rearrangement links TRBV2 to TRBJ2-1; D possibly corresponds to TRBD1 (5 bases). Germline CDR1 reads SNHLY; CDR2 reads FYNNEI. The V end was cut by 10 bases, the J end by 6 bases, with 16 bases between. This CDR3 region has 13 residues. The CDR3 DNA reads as TGTGCCACCAGGGAAAGTATCCTCAATGAGCAGTTCTTC. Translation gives CATRESILNEQFF.

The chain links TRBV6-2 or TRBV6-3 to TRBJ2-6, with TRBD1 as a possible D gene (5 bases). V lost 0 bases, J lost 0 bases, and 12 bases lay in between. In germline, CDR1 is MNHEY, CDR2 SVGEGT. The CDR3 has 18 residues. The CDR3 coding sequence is TGTGCCAGCAGTTACTCCGACAGTGTTAGCTCTGGGGCCAACGTCCTGACTTTC. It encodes CASSYSDSVSSGANVLTF.

The CDR3 loop is CASSSWMDTQYF. The CDR3 DNA reads as TGTGCCAGCAGCTCATGGATGGATACGCAGTATTTT. The V call is TRBV11-2, the J call TRBJ2-3; unclear D gene. V shed 4 bases and J shed 6 bases, with 8 bases lying between them. The CDR3 has 12 residues. CDR1 and CDR2 from the germline V gene are SGHAT and FQNNGV.

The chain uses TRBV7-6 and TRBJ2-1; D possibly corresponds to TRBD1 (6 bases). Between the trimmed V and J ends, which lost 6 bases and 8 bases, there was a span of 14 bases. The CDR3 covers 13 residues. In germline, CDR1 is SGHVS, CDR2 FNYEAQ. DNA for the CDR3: TGTGCCAGCAGGAGGGACATGGTCTATGAGCAGTTCTTC. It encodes CASRRDMVYEQFF.

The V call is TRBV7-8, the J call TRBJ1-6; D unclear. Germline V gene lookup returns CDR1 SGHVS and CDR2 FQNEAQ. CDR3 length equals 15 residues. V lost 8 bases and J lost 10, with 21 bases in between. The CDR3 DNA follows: TGTGCCAGCTCCCTTAACCGGGATTCATCCTCACCCCTCCACTTT. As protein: CASSLNRDSSSPLHF.

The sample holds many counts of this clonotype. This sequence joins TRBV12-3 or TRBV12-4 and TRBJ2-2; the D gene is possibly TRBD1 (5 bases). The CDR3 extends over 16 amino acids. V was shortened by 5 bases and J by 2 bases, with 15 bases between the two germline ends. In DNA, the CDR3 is TGTGCCAGCAGTCCGTTGAGCAGGGCTAACACCGGGGAGCTGTTTTTT. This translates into CASSPLSRANTGELFF.

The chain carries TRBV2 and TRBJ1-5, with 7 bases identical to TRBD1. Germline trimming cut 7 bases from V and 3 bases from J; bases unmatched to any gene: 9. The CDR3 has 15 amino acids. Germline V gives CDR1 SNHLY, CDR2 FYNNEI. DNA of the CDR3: TGTGCCAGCAATATTATAACAGGGGCCAATCAGCCCCAGCATTTT. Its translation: CASNIITGANQPQHF.

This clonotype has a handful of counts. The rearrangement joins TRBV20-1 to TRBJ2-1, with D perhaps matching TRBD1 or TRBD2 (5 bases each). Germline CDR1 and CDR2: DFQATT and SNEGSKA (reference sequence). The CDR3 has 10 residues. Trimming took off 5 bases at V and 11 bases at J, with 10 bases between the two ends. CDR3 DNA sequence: TGCAGTGCTCCAGGGACCAAGCAGTTCTTC. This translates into CSAPGTKQFF.

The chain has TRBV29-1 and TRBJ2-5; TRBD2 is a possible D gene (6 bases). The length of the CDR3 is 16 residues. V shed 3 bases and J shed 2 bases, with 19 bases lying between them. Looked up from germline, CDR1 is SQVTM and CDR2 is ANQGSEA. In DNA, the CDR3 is TGCAGCGTTGAGGAATCTGGGGGGAGGTGGCAAGAGACCCAGTACTTC. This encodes CSVEESGGRWQETQYF.

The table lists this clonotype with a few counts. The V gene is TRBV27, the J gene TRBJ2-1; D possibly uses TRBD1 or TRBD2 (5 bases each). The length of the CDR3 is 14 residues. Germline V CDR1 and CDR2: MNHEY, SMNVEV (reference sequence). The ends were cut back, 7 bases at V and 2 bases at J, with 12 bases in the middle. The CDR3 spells CASTPTGPYNEQFF. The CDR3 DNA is TGTGCCAGCACCCCTACGGGGCCCTACAATGAGCAGTTCTTC.

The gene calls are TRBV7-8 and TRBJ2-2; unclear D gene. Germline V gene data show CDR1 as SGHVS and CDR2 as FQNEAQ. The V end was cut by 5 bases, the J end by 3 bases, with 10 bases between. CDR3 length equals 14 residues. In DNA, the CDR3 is TGTGCCAGCAGCAGGCCCCCAGACACCGGGGAGCTGTTTTTT. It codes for CASSRPPDTGELFF. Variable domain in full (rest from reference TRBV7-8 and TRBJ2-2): GAGVSQSPRYKVAKRGQDVALRCDPISGHVSLFWYQQALGQGPEFLTYFQNEAQLDKSGLPSDRFFAERPEGSVSTLKIQRTQQEDSAVYLCASSRPPDTGELFFGEGSRLTVL.